The 14 T cell receptor beta chains presented below share a single source sample, sequenced in a study of vaccination effects on CD4 cells after COVID-19. Antigen-specific CD4+ T cells were expanded (with viral peptide pools) by the ViraFEST assay ahead of sequencing. CD4+ T cell isolation took place after nine to eleven days of culture. All vaccine recipients tested negative for nucleocapsid antibodies and had never contracted SARS-CoV-2 infection. Repertoires were generated with immunoSEQ multiplex PCR, while TCRdb's copy carries only in-frame clones and drops some. The repertoire consists of about 43,000 clones, with around 80% occurring once and the leading ten covering approximately 11%. Their target antigens are unknown. The source was CD4+ T cells from PBMCs cultured with SARS-CoV-2 spike peptides, collected before COVID-19 vaccination. The source of these receptors is a human donor who received a COVID-19 vaccine.

The gene calls are TRBV28 and TRBJ1-1, with 8 bases fitting TRBD1. The CDR3 spans 13 residues. Germline V gene sequence: CDR1 MDHEN, CDR2 SYDVKM. Trimming at V came to 9 bases and at J to 1 base, leaving 4 bases not matched to a gene. CDR3 DNA: TGTGCCAGTTGGACAGGGCAGAACACTGAAGCTTTCTTT. It translates to CASWTGQNTEAFF.

This clone was recorded once. The chain uses TRBV6-5 and TRBJ2-7; a weak D match, TRBD1 (6 bases). The CDR3 spans 14 residues. V was trimmed by 6 bases and J by 0 bases, leaving 12 bases between them. Germline loops: CDR1 MNHEY, CDR2 SVGAGI. For the CDR3, the DNA is TGTGCCAGCAGGAGGACAGAACCCTCCTACGAGCAGTACGTC. This codes for CASRRTEPSYEQYV.

This chain links TRBV28 with TRBJ2-3; 7 nucleotides line up with TRBD1. V lost 3 bases and J lost 3; bases outside the gene matches: 6. This CDR3 region has 15 residues. Germline lookup yields CDR1 MDHEN and CDR2 SYDVKM. Here the CDR3 reads CASSFLRGRTDTQYF. CDR3 nucleotide sequence: TGTGCCAGCAGTTTCCTTAGGGGGCGGACAGATACGCAGTATTTT.

This clone was picked up a small number of times. This chain joins TRBV15 and TRBJ1-5; D unclear. CDR1 is LNHNV and CDR2 is YYDKDF in the germline V gene (reference sequence). V dropped 0 bases and J dropped 3 bases, with 9 bases sitting between them. The CDR3 is made up of 15 amino acids. The CDR3 protein is CATSREMRLNQPQHF. The CDR3 nucleotides read TGTGCCACCAGCAGAGAGATGCGGCTCAATCAGCCCCAGCATTTT. The full variable domain, its missing parts supplied by reference TRBV15 and TRBJ1-5, is DAMVIQNPRYQVTQFGKPVTLSCSQTLNHNVMYWYQQKSSQAPKLLFHYYDKDFNNEADTPDNFQSRRPNTSFCFLDIRSPGLGDTAMYLCATSREMRLNQPQHFGDGTRLSIL.

This chain uses TRBV19 with TRBJ2-3; the match to TRBD1 covers 7 bases. V lost 9 bases, J lost 0 bases, and 12 bases stayed unmatched. CDR3 size: 16 residues. Germline CDR1 reads LNHDA; CDR2 reads SQIVND (reference sequence). The chain's CDR3 is CASTGLGTASTDTQYF. CDR3 in DNA: TGTGCCAGCACGGGGCTGGGGACAGCAAGCACAGATACGCAGTATTTT.

The rearrangement links TRBV25-1 to TRBJ1-4, with 7 bases lining up with TRBD1. Germline loops: CDR1 MGHDK, CDR2 SYGVNS. V shed 2 bases and J 0 bases; nucleotides not matched to a gene: 9. This CDR3 has 18 amino acids. The CDR3: CASSEVPGQRATNEKLFF. The CDR3, as DNA: TGTGCCAGCAGTGAAGTACCGGGACAGAGGGCAACTAATGAAAAACTGTTTTTT. Full variable domain (missing parts from reference TRBV25-1 and TRBJ1-4): EADIYQTPRYLVIGTGKKITLECSQTMGHDKMYWYQQDPGMELHLIHYSYGVNSTEKGDLSSESTVSRIRTEHFPLTLESARPSHTSQYLCASSEVPGQRATNEKLFFGSGTQLSVL.

This chain joins TRBV28 and TRBJ2-7, with D perhaps matching TRBD1 or TRBD2 (6 bases each). V dropped 2 bases and J dropped 7 bases, with 18 bases sitting between them. Germline V CDR1 and CDR2: MDHEN, SYDVKM. The length of the CDR3 is 15 residues. The CDR3: CASSLAGTGAHEQYV. The CDR3 coding sequence is TGTGCCAGCAGTTTAGCTGGGACGGGGGCGCATGAGCAGTACGTC.

This clone has more than one count but fewer than ten. V usage is TRBV2 and J usage is TRBJ1-2; no clear D gene. The CDR3 runs 13 residues. Deletions cut 6 bases from V and 4 bases from J, with 12 bases between. CDR1 is SNHLY, CDR2 FYNNEI, per germline. The CDR3 nucleotides are TGTGCCAGCAGGCCCATAATAAGCTATGGCTACACCTTC. Encoded protein: CASRPIISYGYTF.

A few counts support this clone. The V gene is TRBV15, the J gene TRBJ1-4, with D unresolved. Germline CDR1 is LNHNV and CDR2 is YYDKDF (reference sequence). V shed 1 base and J shed 7 bases, with 7 bases lying between them. The CDR3 consists of 13 residues. CDR3 amino acids: CATSRVPSEKLFF. The CDR3 DNA sequence: TGTGCCACCAGCAGAGTCCCTAGTGAAAAACTGTTTTTT.

This clone showed up just a few times. The chain has TRBV6-1 and TRBJ1-1; the D gene is possibly TRBD1 (6 bases). The length of the CDR3 is 13 residues. Germline lookup yields CDR1 MNHNS and CDR2 SASEGT. Trimming shortened V by 3 bases and J by 8 bases, and 13 bases separated the two germline ends. The CDR3 here is CASSDGRGREAFF. The CDR3 bases are TGTGCCAGCAGTGACGGCAGGGGAAGGGAAGCTTTCTTT.

The chain links TRBV24-1 to TRBJ2-5; tentatively, D is TRBD1 (6 bases). V was clipped by 4 bases and J by 7 bases, with 15 bases between them. Germline assignment: CDR1 KGHDR and CDR2 SFDVKD. The CDR3 sequence is 14 residues long. The CDR3 DNA sequence: TGTGCCACCAGTGACGGACGGGACAAGGGGACCCAGTACTTC. This encodes CATSDGRDKGTQYF.

This clone was seen a single time. This sequence joins TRBV2 and TRBJ2-7, with D unclear. This CDR3 comprises 12 residues. Germline V lookup: CDR1 SNHLY, CDR2 FYNNEI. With 4 bases removed from V and 3 bases from J, the gap between germline ends came to 7 bases. CDR3 residues: CASSVADYEQYV. As DNA, the CDR3 is TGTGCCAGCAGTGTGGCAGACTACGAGCAGTACGTC.

V gene TRBV19 combines with J gene TRBJ1-4; D unclear. The CDR3 totals 16 residues. Trimming took 4 bases from V and 3 from J, leaving 15 bases between them. Germline V gene data show CDR1 as LNHDA and CDR2 as SQIVND (reference sequence). CDR3 protein: CASSKRRTVANEKLFF. As DNA, the CDR3 is TGTGCCAGTAGTAAGAGGAGAACGGTGGCTAATGAAAAACTGTTTTTT. The full variable domain, its missing parts supplied by reference TRBV19 and TRBJ1-4, is DGGITQSPKYLFRKEGQNVTLSCEQNLNHDAMYWYRQDPGQGLRLIYYSQIVNDFQKGDIAEGYSVSREKKESFPLTVTSAQKNPTAFYLCASSKRRTVANEKLFFGSGTQLSVL.

The chain recombines TRBV5-6 with TRBJ2-7, with D possibly being TRBD2 (6 bases). CDR1 is SGHDT and CDR2 is YYEEEE in the germline V gene. The CDR3 covers 14 residues. Trimming removed 0 bases from V and 5 bases from J, with 12 bases in between. CDR3 sequence: CASSLGIPGDEQYV. Written as DNA, the CDR3 is TGTGCCAGCAGCTTGGGGATCCCGGGGGACGAGCAGTACGTC.